A selection of T cell receptor beta chains follows, all from one sample in a study of post-analysis software for immune sequencing data. TCRdb independently ran MiXCR on the PCR reads; one entry per CDR3 protein. The data hold around 770,000 distinct CDR3 sequences, with about 45% observed a single time. Input material: blood. The receptors originated from a girl aged 10 to 17 with multiple sclerosis. CDR3s include the opening cysteine and the closing phenylalanine or tryptophan. The D gene is left open where the match is weak. Clone size is not always given. Where it is, it says once, few, many or a class for expanded clones.

V: TRBV20-1
D: TRBD1
size: few
J: TRBJ2-7
CDR3: CSARGLDRVREQYF
DNA: TGCAGTGCTAGGGGCCTGGACAGGGTTCGCGAGCAGTACTTC

V: TRBV20-1
D: TRBD2
size: NA
J: TRBJ2-1
CDR3: CSATTSGRVGEQFF
DNA: TGCAGTGCTACGACTAGCGGGAGGGTTGGTGAGCAGTTCTTC

V: TRBV29-1
D: TRBD1
size: NA
J: TRBJ1-1
CDR3: CSVGRTGGHTEAFF
DNA: TGCAGCGTTGGGCGGACAGGGGGGCACACTGAAGCTTTCTTT

V: TRBV28
D: NA
size: NA
J: TRBJ2-2
CDR3: CASSGGRTYTGELFF
DNA: TGTGCCAGCAGTGGGGGCAGGACCTACACCGGGGAGCTGTTTTTT

V: TRBV20-1
D: NA
size: NA
J: TRBJ1-5
CDR3: CSARSGFLDDQPQHF
DNA: TGCAGTGCTAGATCTGGCTTCCTGGACGATCAGCCCCAGCATTTT

V: TRBV9
D: NA
size: NA
J: TRBJ2-1
CDR3: CASSVPPRFEQFF
DNA: TGTGCCAGCAGCGTACCTCCCCGCTTTGAGCAGTTCTTC

V: TRBV4-2
D: NA
size: NA
J: TRBJ2-5
CDR3: CASSQDSGSLQETQYF
DNA: TGTGCCAGCAGCCAAGATAGCGGCAGTCTCCAAGAGACCCAGTACTTC

V: TRBV20-1
D: NA
size: NA
J: TRBJ2-1
CDR3: CSASIGLSEQFF
DNA: TGCAGTGCTAGCATAGGGCTAAGCGAGCAGTTCTTC

V: TRBV10-3
D: NA
size: NA
J: TRBJ2-7
CDR3: CAISEGGGGMEQYF
DNA: TGTGCCATCAGTGAGGGGGGTGGGGGGATGGAGCAGTACTTC

V: TRBV20-1
D: NA
size: few
J: TRBJ2-5
CDR3: CSVRLHQETQYF
DNA: TGCAGTGTTAGACTACACCAAGAGACCCAGTACTTC

V: TRBV5-6
D: TRBD2
size: NA
J: TRBJ2-1
CDR3: CASSFPPGGASYNEQFF
DNA: TGTGCCAGCAGCTTCCCCCCCGGGGGGGCTTCGTACAATGAGCAGTTCTTC

V: TRBV7-2
D: NA
size: NA
J: TRBJ2-7
CDR3: CASTQLDEQYF
DNA: TGTGCCAGCACCCAACTGGACGAGCAGTACTTC

V: TRBV7-8
D: NA
size: NA
J: TRBJ2-5
CDR3: CASSFQGSRETQYF
DNA: TGTGCCAGCAGCTTTCAGGGGTCTCGGGAGACCCAGTACTTC

V: TRBV20-1
D: NA
size: NA
J: TRBJ2-5
CDR3: CSAEDRRQETQYF
DNA: TGCAGTGCTGAAGACAGGCGGCAAGAGACCCAGTACTTC

V: TRBV4-2
D: NA
size: NA
J: TRBJ2-7
CDR3: CASSQANLAYEQYF
DNA: TGTGCCAGCAGCCAAGCCAACCTAGCCTACGAGCAGTACTTC

V: TRBV20-1
D: TRBD1
size: once
J: TRBJ1-5
CDR3: CSARWGQGADQPQHF
DNA: TGCAGTGCTAGATGGGGACAGGGGGCGGATCAGCCCCAGCATTTT

V: TRBV12-3/TRBV12-4
D: TRBD2
size: NA
J: TRBJ2-3
CDR3: CASSSLAGGAMDTQYF
DNA: TGTGCCAGCAGTTCCCTAGCGGGAGGGGCGATGGATACGCAGTATTTT

V: TRBV4-1
D: TRBD1
size: NA
J: TRBJ1-6
CDR3: CASSQKGDRPNSPLHF
DNA: TGCGCCAGCAGCCAAAAAGGGGACAGACCGAATTCACCCCTCCACTTT

V: TRBV5-8
D: TRBD2
size: few
J: TRBJ2-5
CDR3: CASSFVSSGRETQYF
DNA: TGTGCCAGCAGCTTTGTGTCTAGCGGGAGAGAGACCCAGTACTTC

V: TRBV20-1
D: NA
size: few
J: TRBJ2-3
CDR3: CSAPRDWDLTDTQYF
DNA: TGCAGTGCTCCAAGGGACTGGGACCTCACAGATACGCAGTATTTT

V: TRBV29-1
D: TRBD1
size: NA
J: TRBJ2-1
CDR3: CSVEVTGGYNEQFF
DNA: TGCAGCGTTGAAGTCACAGGGGGCTACAATGAGCAGTTCTTC

V: TRBV6-5
D: TRBD1
size: NA
J: TRBJ1-1
CDR3: CASSSAQGPGFF
DNA: TGTGCCAGCAGTTCGGCACAGGGGCCGGGTTTCTTT

V: TRBV29-1
D: TRBD1
size: few
J: TRBJ2-3
CDR3: CSAAGTGDSSTDTQYF
DNA: TGCAGCGCCGCCGGGACAGGGGATTCTAGCACAGATACGCAGTATTTT

V: TRBV11-1
D: NA
size: few
J: TRBJ2-5
CDR3: CASSLFASPMIQETQYF
DNA: TGTGCCAGCAGCTTATTCGCTAGCCCAATGATCCAAGAGACCCAGTACTTC

V: TRBV20-1
D: TRBD1
size: few
J: TRBJ1-6
CDR3: CSARTGANSPLHF
DNA: TGCAGTGCGCGGACAGGGGCAAATTCACCCCTCCACTTT

V: TRBV2
D: TRBD1
size: NA
J: TRBJ2-7
CDR3: CASRYRTGEGYEQYF
DNA: TGTGCCAGCAGATACAGGACAGGGGAAGGCTACGAGCAGTACTTC

V: TRBV12-3/TRBV12-4
D: NA
size: NA
J: TRBJ1-2
CDR3: CASSFQAGMDYGYTF
DNA: TGTGCCAGCAGTTTCCAGGCAGGGATGGACTATGGCTACACCTTC

V: TRBV5-1
D: NA
size: NA
J: TRBJ2-1
CDR3: CASMGDYNEQFF
DNA: TGCGCCAGCATGGGTGATTACAATGAGCAGTTCTTC

V: TRBV20-1
D: NA
size: NA
J: TRBJ1-6
CDR3: CSAASWQGSSPLHF
DNA: TGCAGTGCCGCCTCTTGGCAGGGGAGTTCACCCCTCCACTTT

V: TRBV7-8
D: TRBD2
size: NA
J: TRBJ2-2
CDR3: CASSLPQGIAGANTGELFF
DNA: TGTGCCAGCAGCCTACCCCAGGGGATAGCGGGGGCGAACACCGGGGAGCTGTTTTTT

V: TRBV18
D: TRBD1
size: few
J: TRBJ2-7
CDR3: CASQGQGSYEQYF
DNA: TGTGCCAGCCAAGGACAGGGATCTTACGAGCAGTACTTC

V: TRBV5-1
D: TRBD2
size: few
J: TRBJ2-6
CDR3: CASSLVAGGLGANVLTF
DNA: TGCGCCAGCAGCTTGGTCGCGGGAGGGCTAGGGGCCAACGTCCTGACTTTC

V: TRBV12-3/TRBV12-4
D: TRBD1
size: NA
J: TRBJ2-7
CDR3: CASSQTGSYEQYF
DNA: TGTGCCAGCAGCCAGACAGGGTCCTACGAGCAGTACTTC

V: TRBV6-2/TRBV6-3
D: TRBD2
size: NA
J: TRBJ2-7
CDR3: CASSSETSSGTYEQYF
DNA: TGTGCCAGCAGTTCCGAGACGTCAAGCGGGACCTACGAGCAGTACTTC

V: TRBV9
D: NA
size: NA
J: TRBJ2-1
CDR3: CASSVGSGGNEQFF
DNA: TGTGCCAGCAGCGTAGGCAGTGGGGGGAATGAGCAGTTCTTC

V: TRBV6-1
D: TRBD1
size: few
J: TRBJ2-3
CDR3: CASMWTGGTDTQYF
DNA: TGTGCCAGCATGTGGACAGGGGGCACAGATACGCAGTATTTT

V: TRBV11-2
D: NA
size: NA
J: TRBJ2-7
CDR3: CASSTIKGTRFYEQYF
DNA: TGTGCCAGCAGCACGATCAAGGGGACGAGGTTCTACGAGCAGTACTTC

V: TRBV12-3/TRBV12-4
D: NA
size: NA
J: TRBJ1-1
CDR3: CASSFRPDTEAFF
DNA: TGTGCCAGCAGTTTTCGGCCGGACACTGAAGCTTTCTTT

V: TRBV27
D: TRBD2
size: NA
J: TRBJ2-1
CDR3: CASRGSGGHYNEQFF
DNA: TGTGCCAGCAGGGGTAGCGGGGGGCACTACAATGAGCAGTTCTTC

V: TRBV12-3/TRBV12-4
D: NA
size: NA
J: TRBJ1-2
CDR3: CASSPRGFSDYGYTF
DNA: TGTGCCAGCAGCCCCCGAGGTTTTTCAGACTATGGCTACACCTTC

V: TRBV6-2/TRBV6-3
D: NA
size: once
J: TRBJ1-5
CDR3: CASKGSILGRVGNQPQHF
DNA: TGTGCCAGCAAGGGAAGTATCTTGGGCCGAGTAGGTAATCAGCCCCAGCATTTT

V: TRBV30
D: TRBD2
size: NA
J: TRBJ2-5
CDR3: CAWSVPGGLGGQYF
DNA: TGTGCCTGGAGCGTACCGGGGGGGCTTGGGGGTCAGTACTTC

V: TRBV4-3
D: TRBD2
size: NA
J: TRBJ2-1
CDR3: CASSQEASGSRYNEQFF
DNA: TGCGCCAGCAGCCAAGAAGCTAGCGGGAGTAGGTACAATGAGCAGTTCTTC

V: TRBV28
D: NA
size: NA
J: TRBJ2-7
CDR3: CASSLASGLAGYEQYF
DNA: TGTGCCAGCAGTTTAGCATCGGGGTTAGCTGGTTACGAGCAGTACTTC

V: TRBV2
D: NA
size: NA
J: TRBJ2-1
CDR3: CASSEDMLEGNSYNEQFF
DNA: TGTGCCAGCAGTGAAGATATGTTGGAGGGGAACTCCTACAATGAGCAGTTCTTC

V: TRBV28
D: TRBD2
size: NA
J: TRBJ2-6
CDR3: CASTQGLASSGANVLTF
DNA: TGTGCCAGCACCCAGGGACTAGCTTCATCCGGGGCCAACGTCCTGACTTTC

V: TRBV12-3/TRBV12-4
D: TRBD2
size: NA
J: TRBJ2-4
CDR3: CASTSSGRARNIQYF
DNA: TGTGCCAGCACCTCTAGCGGGAGGGCTAGGAACATTCAGTACTTC

V: TRBV15
D: NA
size: NA
J: TRBJ2-5
CDR3: CATLDYSKNVQYF
DNA: TGTGCCACCTTGGATTACAGCAAAAACGTTCAGTACTTC

V: TRBV15
D: TRBD1
size: NA
J: TRBJ2-7
CDR3: CATSGEDRVGSYEQYF
DNA: TGTGCCACCAGCGGGGAGGACAGGGTGGGCTCCTACGAGCAGTACTTC

V: TRBV6-2/TRBV6-3
D: NA
size: NA
J: TRBJ1-5
CDR3: CASSRIFGGQPQHF
DNA: TGTGCCAGCAGCCGTATATTCGGGGGTCAGCCCCAGCATTTT

V: TRBV5-6
D: NA
size: few
J: TRBJ1-2
CDR3: CASSLRDLYGYTF
DNA: TGTGCCAGCAGCTTGAGGGATCTCTATGGCTACACCTTC

V: TRBV12-3/TRBV12-4
D: TRBD1
size: few
J: TRBJ1-5
CDR3: CASRATGARSNQPQHF
DNA: TGTGCCAGCAGGGCTACAGGGGCTCGGAGCAATCAGCCCCAGCATTTT

V: TRBV29-1
D: TRBD1
size: few
J: TRBJ2-1
CDR3: CSVQGVRYNEQFF
DNA: TGCAGCGTGCAGGGGGTCCGTTACAATGAGCAGTTCTTC

V: TRBV7-9
D: NA
size: NA
J: TRBJ2-5
CDR3: CASSLVGRADQETQYF
DNA: TGTGCCAGCAGCTTAGTGGGTCGGGCAGACCAAGAGACCCAGTACTTC

V: TRBV12-5
D: TRBD2
size: NA
J: TRBJ2-7
CDR3: CASGPVAGEYYEQYF
DNA: TGTGCTAGTGGTCCGGTAGCGGGAGAGTACTACGAGCAGTACTTC

V: TRBV20-1
D: TRBD2
size: few
J: TRBJ2-5
CDR3: CSARRLAGGGPYF
DNA: TGCAGTGCTAGAAGGCTAGCGGGAGGGGGGCCGTACTTC

V: TRBV28
D: NA
size: NA
J: TRBJ2-1
CDR3: CASSSHRPGSSYNEQFF
DNA: TGTGCCAGCAGTTCCCATCGTCCTGGGTCTTCCTACAATGAGCAGTTCTTC

V: TRBV20-1
D: NA
size: few
J: TRBJ1-5
CDR3: CSAREAGLLNQPQHF
DNA: TGCAGTGCTAGGGAGGCAGGACTCCTCAATCAGCCCCAGCATTTT

V: TRBV12-3/TRBV12-4
D: TRBD1
size: many
J: TRBJ2-7
CDR3: CASSLEHYGTGLISEQYF
DNA: TGTGCCAGCAGTTTAGAACACTATGGGACAGGGCTTATTTCCGAGCAGTACTTC